One sample yielded the 7 T cell receptor beta chains listed below, sequenced in a study of T cells in Graves' hyperthyroidism and ophthalmopathy. The CDR3 regions of TCR beta were amplified from RNA transcripts. Using the HTBI primer set, a first-round RT-PCR was run on the TCR CDR3. From the multiplex PCR reads, TCRdb called clonotypes with MiXCR, one entry per CDR3 protein. The table shows about 380,000 distinct CDR3 sequences, with around 20% occurring only once. Material: blood. Source of these receptors: a man between 18 and 29 years old with Graves' ophthalmopathy.

This clonotype was recorded a few times. CDR3 region: CASSLSGTGWYEQYF. CDR3 sequence (DNA): TGTGCCAGCAGCTTATCTGGGACAGGGTGGTACGAGCAGTACTTC. The genes are TRBV7-9 and TRBJ2-7, with 9 bases lining up with TRBD1. Germline CDR1 and CDR2: SEHNR and FQNEAQ (reference sequence). This CDR3 spans 15 amino acids. J gave up 4 bases and V 2 bases, and 6 bases lay outside the gene matches.

This clonotype showed up just a few times. This chain joins TRBV9 and TRBJ2-3; D gene ambiguous. Trimming took off 0 bases at V and 3 bases at J, with 14 bases between the two ends. This CDR3 is 16 amino acids long. The germline V gene has CDR1 SGDLS and CDR2 YYNGEE. The CDR3 here is CASSVATPLPTDTQYF. For the CDR3, the DNA is TGTGCCAGCAGCGTAGCTACCCCCTTGCCAACAGATACGCAGTATTTT.

The chain recombines TRBV28 with TRBJ1-3, with TRBD1 matching over 8 bases. The CDR3 covers 17 residues. CDR1 MDHEN and CDR2 SYDVKM come from the germline V gene. V dropped 5 bases and J dropped 0; count of bases not matched to a gene: 9. The CDR3 coding sequence is TGTGCCAGCAGTGCGTCCGGGACAGGACCCTCTGGAAACACCATATATTTT. Encoded protein: CASSASGTGPSGNTIYF.

This clonotype showed up many times. The chain is built from TRBV6-5 and TRBJ2-1; 8 positions match TRBD1. This CDR3 region has 19 residues. V trimming: 0 bases; J trimming: 5 bases; junction bases outside the gene matches: 15. Germline loops: CDR1 MNHEY, CDR2 SVGAGI. CDR3 DNA sequence: TGTGCCAGCAGTTACTCGAGGCGCCGGGACAGGTCGTATCACAATGAGCAGTTCTTC. It is translated as CASSYSRRRDRSYHNEQFF.

This clonotype was seen many times. This chain uses TRBV4-1 with TRBJ2-1; D unresolved. CDR1 and CDR2 (germline): MGHRA, YSYEKL. V was cut by 3 bases and J by 7 bases, with 10 bases left in between. CDR3 length equals 13 residues. This chain's CDR3 is CASSHLSRNEQFF. The CDR3 bases are TGCGCCAGCAGCCATCTTAGCCGGAATGAGCAGTTCTTC.

J is TRBJ2-3 and V is TRBV7-6; 7 nucleotides match TRBD2. With V trimmed by 2 bases and J by 5 bases, 7 bases remained unmatched. Germline V CDR1 and CDR2: SGHVS, FNYEAQ. The CDR3 totals 15 residues. CDR3 DNA: TGTGCCAGCAGCTTACGGGGACGGGAGGAAGATACGCAGTATTTT. Translation: CASSLRGREEDTQYF.

This clonotype was picked up many times. J is TRBJ1-1 and V is TRBV5-1; D gene uncertain. CDR1 and CDR2 from the germline V gene are SGHRS and YFSETQ. The CDR3 runs to 13 residues. Trimming left V 0 bases short and J 8 bases short, with 11 bases between. CDR3 bases: TGCGCCAGCAGCTTGGCCAAAGGAAACGAAGCTTTCTTT. Its protein is CASSLAKGNEAFF.